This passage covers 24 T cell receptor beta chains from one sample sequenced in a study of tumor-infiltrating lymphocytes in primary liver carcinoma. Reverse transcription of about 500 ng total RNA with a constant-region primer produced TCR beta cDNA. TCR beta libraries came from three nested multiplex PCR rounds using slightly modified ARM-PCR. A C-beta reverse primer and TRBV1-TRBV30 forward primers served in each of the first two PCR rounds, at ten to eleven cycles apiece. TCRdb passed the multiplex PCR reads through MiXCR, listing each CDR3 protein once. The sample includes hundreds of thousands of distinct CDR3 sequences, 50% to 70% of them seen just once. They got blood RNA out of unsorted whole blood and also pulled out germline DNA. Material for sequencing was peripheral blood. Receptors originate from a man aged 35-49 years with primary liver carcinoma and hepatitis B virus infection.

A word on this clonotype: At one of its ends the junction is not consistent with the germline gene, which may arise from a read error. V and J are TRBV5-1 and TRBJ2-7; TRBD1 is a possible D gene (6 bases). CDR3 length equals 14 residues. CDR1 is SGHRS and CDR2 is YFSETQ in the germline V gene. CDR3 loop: CAGSLGQGSYEQYF. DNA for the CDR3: TGCGCCGGCAGCTTGGGGCAGGGGAGCTACGAGCAGTACTTC.

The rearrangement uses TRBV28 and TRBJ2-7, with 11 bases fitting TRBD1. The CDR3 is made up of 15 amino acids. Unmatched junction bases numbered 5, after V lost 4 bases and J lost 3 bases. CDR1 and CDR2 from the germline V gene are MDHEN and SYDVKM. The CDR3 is CASSSSGTGGYEQYF. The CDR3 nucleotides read TGTGCCAGCAGTTCCTCCGGGACAGGGGGCTACGAGCAGTACTTC.

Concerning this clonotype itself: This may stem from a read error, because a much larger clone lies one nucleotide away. The CDR3 here is CSVKQGAHVQYF. In DNA, the CDR3 is TGCAGCGTTAAGCAGGGGGCGCACGTGCAGTACTTC. This chain connects TRBV29-1 to TRBJ2-7; 8 nucleotides align to TRBD1. Germline V gives CDR1 SQVTM, CDR2 ANQGSEA. CDR3 length: 12 amino acids. V gave up 5 bases and J gave up 9 bases; unmatched junction bases: 9.

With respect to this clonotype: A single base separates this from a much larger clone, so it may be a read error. The CDR3 DNA sequence: TGCAGCGTTGAAGCGGGACAGAGTTACGAGCAGTACTTC. It yields the protein CSVEAGQSYEQYF. This sequence joins TRBV29-1 and TRBJ2-7, with 7 bases lining up with TRBD1. CDR3 length: 13 amino acids. V shed 1 base and J 4 bases; nucleotides not matched to a gene: 4. The germline CDR1 and CDR2 sequences are SQVTM and ANQGSEA.

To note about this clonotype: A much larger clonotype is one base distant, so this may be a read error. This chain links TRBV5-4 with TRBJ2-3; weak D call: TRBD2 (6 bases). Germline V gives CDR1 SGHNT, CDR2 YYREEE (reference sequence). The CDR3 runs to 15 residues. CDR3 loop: CATAMAGPGEDTQCF. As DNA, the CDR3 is TGTGCCACAGCAATGGCGGGACCCGGGGAAGATACGCAGTGTTTT.

The CDR3 nucleotides read TGTGCCAGCAGCCCCTTAGCGGGGGCTTTCCAAGAGACCCAGTACTTC. It is translated as CASSPLAGAFQETQYF. The chain has TRBV14 and TRBJ2-5; the match to TRBD2 covers 9 bases. This CDR3 region has 16 residues. The ends lost 4 bases at V and 1 base at J; junction bases unmatched: 7. Germline CDR1 and CDR2: SGHDN and FVKESK. The full variable domain, rest sourced from reference TRBV14 and TRBJ2-5, is EAGVTQFPSHSVIEKGQTVTLRCDPISGHDNLYWYRRVMGKEIKFLLHFVKESKQDESGMPNNRFLAERTGGTYSTLKVQPAELEDSGVYFCASSPLAGAFQETQYFGPGTRLLVL.

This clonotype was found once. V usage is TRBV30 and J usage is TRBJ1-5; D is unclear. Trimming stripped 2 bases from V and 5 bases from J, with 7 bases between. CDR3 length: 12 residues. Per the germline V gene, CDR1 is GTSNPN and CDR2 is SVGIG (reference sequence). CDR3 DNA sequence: TGTGCCTGGAGTAATGTGGATCAGCCCCAGCATTTT. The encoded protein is CAWSNVDQPQHF.

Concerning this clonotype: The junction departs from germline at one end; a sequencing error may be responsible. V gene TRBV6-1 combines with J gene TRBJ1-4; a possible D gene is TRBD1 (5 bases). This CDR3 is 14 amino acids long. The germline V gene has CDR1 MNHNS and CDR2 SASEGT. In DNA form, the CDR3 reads TGTGCCAGCAGTGCTGGGCGGGGGGGGAAAAAACTGGTTTTT. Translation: CASSAGRGGKKLVF.

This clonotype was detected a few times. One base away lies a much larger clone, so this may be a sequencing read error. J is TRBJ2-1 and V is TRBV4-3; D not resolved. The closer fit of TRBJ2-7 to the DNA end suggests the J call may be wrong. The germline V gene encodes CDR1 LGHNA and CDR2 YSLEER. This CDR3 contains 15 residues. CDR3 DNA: TGCGCCAGCAGCCAAGACAAGAGCTCCTACAATGAGCAGTACTTC. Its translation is CASSQDKSSYNEQYF.

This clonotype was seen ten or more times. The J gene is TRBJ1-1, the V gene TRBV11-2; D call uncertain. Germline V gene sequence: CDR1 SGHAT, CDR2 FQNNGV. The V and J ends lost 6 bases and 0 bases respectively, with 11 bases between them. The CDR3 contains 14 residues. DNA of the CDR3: TGTGCCAGCAGGGATAATTCAGTGAACACTGAAGCTTTCTTT. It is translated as CASRDNSVNTEAFF.

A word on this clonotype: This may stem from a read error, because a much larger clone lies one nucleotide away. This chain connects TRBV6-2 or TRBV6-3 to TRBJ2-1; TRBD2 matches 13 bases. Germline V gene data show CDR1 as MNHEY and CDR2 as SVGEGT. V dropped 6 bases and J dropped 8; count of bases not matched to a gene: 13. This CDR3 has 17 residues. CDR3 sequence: CASSRLSRTSGRHEQFF. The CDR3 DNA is TGTGCCAGCAGCCGCCTCTCCAGGACTAGCGGGAGACATGAGCAGTTCTTC.

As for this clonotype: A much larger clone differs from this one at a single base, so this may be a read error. In nucleotides, the CDR3 is TGTGCCAGCAGTTACCGACCTAGCGATCAGCCCCAGCATTTT. Translating it yields CASSYRPSDQPQHF. This chain joins TRBV6-2 or TRBV6-3 and TRBJ1-5; D not resolved. The CDR3 runs 14 residues. Germline lookup yields CDR1 MNHEY and CDR2 SVGEGT.

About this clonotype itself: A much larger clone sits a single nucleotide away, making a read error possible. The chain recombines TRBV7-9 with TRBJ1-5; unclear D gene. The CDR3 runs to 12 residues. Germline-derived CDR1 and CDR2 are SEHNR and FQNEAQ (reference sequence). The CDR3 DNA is TGTGCCAGCAGCTTCGTCAATCTGCCCCAGCATTTT. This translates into CASSFVNLPQHF.

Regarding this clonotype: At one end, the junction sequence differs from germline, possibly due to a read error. CDR3 nucleotide sequence: TGTGACAGCAGCCCAGGAGGCGGCCGGATGCGGGAGCAGTACTTC. The encoded protein is CDSSPGGGRMREQYF. The chain carries TRBV12-3 or TRBV12-4 and TRBJ2-7; a possible D gene is TRBD2 (5 bases). The CDR3 extends over 15 amino acids.

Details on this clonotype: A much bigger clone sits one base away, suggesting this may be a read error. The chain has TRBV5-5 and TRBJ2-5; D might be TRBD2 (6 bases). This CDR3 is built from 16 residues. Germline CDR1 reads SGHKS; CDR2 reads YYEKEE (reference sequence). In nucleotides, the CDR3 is TGTGCCAGCAACTTGTCGGGAGTGGCCTCCCAAGAGACCCAGTACTTC. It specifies CASNLSGVASQETQYF.

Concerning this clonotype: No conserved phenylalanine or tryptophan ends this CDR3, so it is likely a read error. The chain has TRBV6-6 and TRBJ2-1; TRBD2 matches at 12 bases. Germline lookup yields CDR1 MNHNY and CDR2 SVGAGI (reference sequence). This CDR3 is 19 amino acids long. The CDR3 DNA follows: TGTGCCAGCAGTTACTCACTAGCGGGAGGATCGAGCTCCTACGATGAGCAGTTCTAC. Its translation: CASSYSLAGGSSSYDEQFY.

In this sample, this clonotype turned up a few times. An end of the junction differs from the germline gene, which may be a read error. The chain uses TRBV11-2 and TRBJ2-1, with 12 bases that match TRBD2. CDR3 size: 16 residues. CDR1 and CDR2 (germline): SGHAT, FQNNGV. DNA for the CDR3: TGTGCCAGCAGCTTTCGACTAGCGGGAGACTTCAATGTGCAGTTCTTC. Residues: CASSFRLAGDFNVQFF.

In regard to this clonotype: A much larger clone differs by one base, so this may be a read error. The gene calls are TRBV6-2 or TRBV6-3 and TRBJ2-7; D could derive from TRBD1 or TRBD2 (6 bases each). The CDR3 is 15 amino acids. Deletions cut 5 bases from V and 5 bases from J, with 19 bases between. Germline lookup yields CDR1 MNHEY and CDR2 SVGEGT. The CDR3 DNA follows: TGTGCCAGCAGTCCGACAGGAACGGGAGAAAACGAGCAGTACTTC. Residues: CASSPTGTGENEQYF.

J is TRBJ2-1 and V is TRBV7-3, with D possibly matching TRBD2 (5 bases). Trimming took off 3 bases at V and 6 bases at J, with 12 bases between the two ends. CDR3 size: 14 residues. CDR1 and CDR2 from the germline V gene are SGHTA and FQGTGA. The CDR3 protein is CASSLSTTSNEQFF. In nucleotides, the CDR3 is TGTGCCAGCAGCTTGTCAACCACTAGCAATGAGCAGTTCTTC.

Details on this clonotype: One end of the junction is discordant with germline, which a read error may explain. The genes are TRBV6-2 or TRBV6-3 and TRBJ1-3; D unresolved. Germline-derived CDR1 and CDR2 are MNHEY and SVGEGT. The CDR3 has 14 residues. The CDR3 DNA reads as TGTGCCAGCTGTTACACCCTTTTGGGAAACACCATATATTTT. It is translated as CASCYTLLGNTIYF.

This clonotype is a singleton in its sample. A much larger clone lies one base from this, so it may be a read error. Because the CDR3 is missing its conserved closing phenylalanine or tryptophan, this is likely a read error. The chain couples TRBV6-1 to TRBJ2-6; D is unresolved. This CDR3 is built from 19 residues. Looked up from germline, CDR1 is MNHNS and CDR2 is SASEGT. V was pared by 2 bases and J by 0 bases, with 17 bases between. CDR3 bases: TGTGCCAGCAGTGAATCACTTACTCAGATTCGCTCTGGGGCCAACGTCCTGACTCTC. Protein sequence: CASSESLTQIRSGANVLTL.

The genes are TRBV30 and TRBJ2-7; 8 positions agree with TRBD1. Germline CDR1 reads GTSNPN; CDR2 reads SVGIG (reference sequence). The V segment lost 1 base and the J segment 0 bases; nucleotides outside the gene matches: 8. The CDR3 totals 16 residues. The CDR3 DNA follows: TGTGCCTGGAGTGCGGGACAGGTGGTTTTCTCCTACGAGCAGTACTTC. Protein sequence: CAWSAGQVVFSYEQYF.

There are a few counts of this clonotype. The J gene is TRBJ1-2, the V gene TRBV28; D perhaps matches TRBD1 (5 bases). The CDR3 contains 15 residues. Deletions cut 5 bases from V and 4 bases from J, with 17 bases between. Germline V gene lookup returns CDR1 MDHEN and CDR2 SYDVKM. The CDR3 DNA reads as TGTGCCAGCAGTGCCCCATTGGGGGTGAGCTATGGCTACACCTTC. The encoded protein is CASSAPLGVSYGYTF.

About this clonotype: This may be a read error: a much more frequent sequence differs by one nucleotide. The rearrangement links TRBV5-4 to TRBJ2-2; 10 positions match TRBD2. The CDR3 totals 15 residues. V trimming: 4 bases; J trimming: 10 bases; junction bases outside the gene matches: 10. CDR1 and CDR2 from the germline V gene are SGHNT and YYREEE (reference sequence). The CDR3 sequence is CASSPVAGGGVELFF. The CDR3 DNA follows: TGTGCCAGCAGCCCCGTAGCGGGAGGAGGCGTGGAGCTGTTTTTT.